Below, 8 T cell receptor beta chains from the same sample are listed, as sequenced in a study of T cell responses to AZD1222 COVID-19 vaccine. Clones were sequenced by immunoSEQ multiplex PCR, and TCRdb holds only the in-frame ones, with some missing. The sample has about 130,000 clones; under 95% are singletons. The source material was peripheral blood, sampled 28 days after the second AZD1222 dose. The receptors stem from an adult who received the AZD1222 COVID-19 vaccine.

This clone has only a few counts. The chain couples TRBV11-2 to TRBJ2-1, with TRBD2 matching over 11 bases. Germline values: CDR1 SGHAT, CDR2 FQNNGV. CDR3 length: 15 residues. The J segment lost 10 bases and the V segment lost 6 bases, leaving 11 bases of the junction unmatched. The CDR3 coding sequence is TGTGCCAGCAGGATTCTAGCGGGAGGCTTTGGAGAGCAGTTCTTC. This codes for CASRILAGGFGEQFF.

The V gene is TRBV11-2, the J gene TRBJ1-3; no definite D call. The length of the CDR3 is 17 residues. V was trimmed by 1 base and J by 0 bases, leaving 13 bases between them. Germline V gene lookup returns CDR1 SGHAT and CDR2 FQNNGV. The CDR3 spells CASSLAGEGFSGNTIYF. CDR3 nucleotides: TGTGCCAGCAGCTTAGCCGGGGAGGGCTTCTCTGGAAACACCATATATTTT.

The V call is TRBV28, the J call TRBJ2-1, with no clear D. Trimming took 6 bases from V and 8 from J, leaving 8 bases between them. Germline CDR1 MDHEN, CDR2 SYDVKM. The CDR3 consists of 11 residues. DNA of the CDR3: TGTGCCAGCAGGCTCTGGGATGAGCAGTTCTTC. This codes for CASRLWDEQFF.

The chain uses TRBV19 and TRBJ2-1; a weak D match, TRBD1 (6 bases). CDR1 and CDR2 (germline): LNHDA, SQIVND (reference sequence). CDR3 size: 15 residues. The V end lost 2 bases, the J end lost 8 bases, and 16 bases lay between the germline ends. CDR3 residues: CASSIQGHPGYEQFF. The CDR3 bases are TGTGCCAGTAGTATACAGGGACACCCAGGCTATGAGCAGTTCTTC.

This rearrangement joins TRBV12-3 or TRBV12-4 to TRBJ1-5; D gene uncertain. The CDR3 contains 12 residues. The V and J ends lost 5 bases and 5 bases respectively, with 7 bases between them. CDR3 sequence (DNA): TGTGCCAGCAGTGCGCTAGATCAGCCCCAGCATTTT. The encoded protein is CASSALDQPQHF.

The chain employs TRBV27 and TRBJ1-3; 9 bases align to TRBD1. This CDR3 comprises 16 residues. Germline V gene lookup returns CDR1 MNHEY and CDR2 SMNVEV (reference sequence). Trimming at V came to 6 bases and at J to 0 bases, leaving 6 bases not matched to a gene. The CDR3 region is CASREQGASSGNTIYF. The DNA of the CDR3 is TGTGCCAGCAGGGAACAGGGGGCCAGCTCTGGAAACACCATATATTTT.

This rearrangement joins TRBV6-5 to TRBJ1-4; D gene uncertain. Trimming pared 8 bases from V and 5 bases from J, leaving 18 bases between. The CDR3 runs to 15 residues. Germline CDR1 MNHEY, CDR2 SVGAGI. The CDR3 here is CASLIASVTNEKLFF. The CDR3 nucleotides read TGTGCCAGCCTCATCGCCTCAGTGACGAATGAAAAACTGTTTTTT.

The rearrangement links TRBV4-1 to TRBJ2-7; TRBD2 aligns across 10 bases. This CDR3 spans 16 amino acids. Per the germline V gene, CDR1 is MGHRA and CDR2 is YSYEKL. J was trimmed by 4 bases and V by 3 bases; bases with no gene match: 9. The CDR3 DNA follows: TGCGCCAGCAGCCACCGGACTAGCGGAGCGATATACGAGCAGTACTTC. It codes for CASSHRTSGAIYEQYF.